This note documents a single TCR beta chain sequence. Antigen: not known. This sample was taken from a study of identical twins. Whole-study results and caveats: Cord blood beta clonotypes present at high abundance carried fewer insertions; no such pattern appeared in memory repertoires.

CDR3 length: 16 residues. V trimming: 8 bases; J trimming: 1 base; junction bases outside the gene matches: 11. Per germline, CDR1 SEHNR and CDR2 FQNEAQ (reference sequence). Template switching added a universal primer binding site, and final cDNA carried unique molecular identifiers. TCRdb fed the 5' RACE reads into MiXCR, producing one record per CDR3 protein. Among 1.5 million to 2 million distinct CDR3 sequences, more than 30% were seen once, and the ten largest hold around 0.25%. The chain couples TRBV7-9 to TRBJ2-5; 9 bases match TRBD2. This clonotype was sampled from a newborn girl in good health. The sequenced sample consisted of cord blood. The chain's CDR3 is CASSRGGGVTQETQYF. The CDR3 coding sequence is TGTGCCAGCTCCAGAGGCGGGGGGGTAACCCAAGAGACCCAGTACTTC.